The present entry profiles one TCR beta chain with its context. This sample was taken from a study of T cell responses to AZD1222 COVID-19 vaccine. This CDR3 is built from 12 residues. V lost 4 bases and J 4 bases, leaving 7 bases between the germline ends. The protocol was immunoSEQ multiplex PCR, while the TCRdb copy is restricted to in-frame clones and leaves out a portion. The data show roughly 150,000 clones, approximately 92% seen once. The clonotype was recovered from an adult in good health. V gene TRBV12-3 or TRBV12-4 combines with J gene TRBJ2-5, with D unresolved. Here the sequenced sample was peripheral blood, taken on day 0 of AZD1222 vaccination. Here the CDR3 reads CASSSPPETQYF. Written as DNA, the CDR3 is TGTGCCAGCAGTTCCCCCCCAGAGACCCAGTACTTC.